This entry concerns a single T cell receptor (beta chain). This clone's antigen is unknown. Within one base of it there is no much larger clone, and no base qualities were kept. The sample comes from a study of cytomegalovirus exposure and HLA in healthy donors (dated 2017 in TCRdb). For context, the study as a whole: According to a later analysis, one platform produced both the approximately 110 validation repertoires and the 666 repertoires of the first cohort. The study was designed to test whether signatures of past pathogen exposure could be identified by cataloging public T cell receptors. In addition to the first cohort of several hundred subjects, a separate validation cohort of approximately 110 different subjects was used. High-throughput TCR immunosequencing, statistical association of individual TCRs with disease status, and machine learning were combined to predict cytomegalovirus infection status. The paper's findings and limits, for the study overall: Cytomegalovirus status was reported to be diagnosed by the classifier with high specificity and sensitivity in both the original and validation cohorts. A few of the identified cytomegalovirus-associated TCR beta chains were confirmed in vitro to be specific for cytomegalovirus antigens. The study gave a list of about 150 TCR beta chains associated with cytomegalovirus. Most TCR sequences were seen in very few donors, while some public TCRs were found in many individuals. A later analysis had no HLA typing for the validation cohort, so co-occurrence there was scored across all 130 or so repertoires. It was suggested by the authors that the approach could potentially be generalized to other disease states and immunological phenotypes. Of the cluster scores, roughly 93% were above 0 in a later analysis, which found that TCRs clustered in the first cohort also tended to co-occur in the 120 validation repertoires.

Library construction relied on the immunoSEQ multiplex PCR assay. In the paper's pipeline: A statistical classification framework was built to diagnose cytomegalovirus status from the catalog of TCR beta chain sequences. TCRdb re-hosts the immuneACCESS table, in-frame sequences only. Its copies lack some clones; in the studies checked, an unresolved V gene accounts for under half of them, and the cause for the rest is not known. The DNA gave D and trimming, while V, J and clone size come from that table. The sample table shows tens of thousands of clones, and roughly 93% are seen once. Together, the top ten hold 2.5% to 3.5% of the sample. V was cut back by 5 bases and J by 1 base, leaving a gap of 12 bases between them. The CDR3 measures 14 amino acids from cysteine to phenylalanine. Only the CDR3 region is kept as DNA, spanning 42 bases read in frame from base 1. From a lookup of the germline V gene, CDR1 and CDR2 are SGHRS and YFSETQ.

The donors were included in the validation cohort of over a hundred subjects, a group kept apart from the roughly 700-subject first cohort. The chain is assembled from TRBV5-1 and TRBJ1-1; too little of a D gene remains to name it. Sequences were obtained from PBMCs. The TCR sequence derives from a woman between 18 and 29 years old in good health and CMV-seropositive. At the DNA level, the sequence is TGCGCCAGCAGGGAGGCGGCCCCGAACACTGAAGCTTTCTTT. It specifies CASREAAPNTEAFF.